Presented here are 15 T cell receptor beta chains from one specimen sequenced in a study of T cell responses to AZD1222 COVID-19 vaccine. Sequencing was performed with immunoSEQ multiplex PCR; in TCRdb, only in-frame clones are kept and a portion is missing. Counted here are under 130,000 clones, roughly 88% occurring once; the ten biggest clones make up about 2.3%. The source was peripheral blood, collected on day 0 of AZD1222 vaccination. The source of these receptors is an adult in good health.

This clone appeared a single time. V usage is TRBV11-2 and J usage is TRBJ1-4; D may be TRBD1 (6 bases). The ends were cut back, 4 bases at V and 4 bases at J, with 13 bases in the middle. This CDR3 has 15 residues. The germline V gene encodes CDR1 SGHAT and CDR2 FQNNGV. The CDR3 bases are TGTGCCAGCAGCTATACAGGGAACTATAATGAAAAACTGTTTTTT. Protein sequence: CASSYTGNYNEKLFF. The full variable domain, in which reference TRBV11-2 and TRBJ1-4 provide the parts outside the CDR3, is EAGVAQSPRYKIIEKRQSVAFWCNPISGHATLYWYQQILGQGPKLLIQFQNNGVVDDSQLPKDRFSAERLKGVDSTLKIQPAKLEDSAVYLCASSYTGNYNEKLFFGSGTQLSVL.

The chain links TRBV2 to TRBJ1-2; 10 bases map to TRBD1. The V gene's germline CDR1 is SNHLY and CDR2 FYNNEI. V shed 3 bases and J 9 bases; nucleotides not matched to a gene: 7. CDR3 length equals 14 residues. The CDR3 sequence is CASSEDRGEGSYTF. The CDR3 DNA follows: TGTGCCAGCAGTGAGGACAGGGGGGAAGGGAGCTACACCTTC.

V and J are TRBV10-3 and TRBJ1-5; D is undetermined. The V end was cut by 2 bases, the J end by 7 bases, with 21 bases between. The CDR3 has 17 amino acids. Germline V gene data show CDR1 as ENHRY and CDR2 as SYGVKD. CDR3 in DNA: TGTGCCATCAGTGAGGGTTACGGGCTGCCGCTTTCCCAGCCCCAGCATTTT. It codes for CAISEGYGLPLSQPQHF.

J is TRBJ1-1 and V is TRBV5-1, with D unresolved. CDR1 is SGHRS and CDR2 is YFSETQ in the germline V gene. The V end was cut by 3 bases, the J end by 3 bases, with 18 bases between. CDR3 size: 16 residues. The CDR3 nucleotides are TGCGCCAGCAGCTGGGAAGTCGGGCATATGGACACTGAAGCTTTCTTT. Translated: CASSWEVGHMDTEAFF.

This clone was recorded only once. The chain uses TRBV7-9 and TRBJ1-1; 8 bases agree with TRBD1. Germline assignment: CDR1 SEHNR and CDR2 FQNEAQ (reference sequence). Trimming cost V 4 bases and J 3 bases; bases outside gene matches: 1. CDR3 size: 13 residues. CDR3 nucleotides: TGTGCCAGCAGCTCGGACAGGGACACTGAAGCTTTCTTT. Its protein product is CASSSDRDTEAFF.

The chain couples TRBV7-8 to TRBJ2-2; 13 positions match TRBD2. Germline V gene lookup returns CDR1 SGHVS and CDR2 FQNEAQ. This CDR3 is 19 amino acids long. V was pared by 4 bases and J by 3 bases, with 11 bases of the junction left unmatched. The CDR3 spells CASSSPSSGLAGHTGELFF. The CDR3 DNA is TGTGCCAGCAGCTCTCCATCCTCGGGACTAGCGGGACACACCGGGGAGCTGTTTTTT.

The gene calls are TRBV5-1 and TRBJ2-1; D is perhaps TRBD1 or TRBD2 (5 bases each). The CDR3 totals 14 residues. V lost 7 bases to trimming and J lost 4 bases, with 15 bases between them. Germline CDR1 is SGHRS and CDR2 is YFSETQ. The CDR3 reads CASRPGDLYNEQFF. DNA for the CDR3: TGCGCCAGCCGCCCCGGGGACCTATACAATGAGCAGTTCTTC. The whole variable domain, remainder taken from reference TRBV5-1 and TRBJ2-1, is KAGVTQTPRYLIKTRGQQVTLSCSPISGHRSVSWYQQTPGQGLQFLFEYFSETQRNKGNFPGRFSGRQFSNSRSEMNVSTLELGDSALYLCASRPGDLYNEQFFGPGTRLTVL.

The chain employs TRBV5-4 and TRBJ2-5; 7 bases align to TRBD1. The CDR3 covers 15 residues. V lost 3 bases to trimming and J lost 2 bases; unmatched junction nucleotides: 7. Germline CDR1 is SGHNT and CDR2 is YYREEE (reference sequence). The CDR3 loop reads CASSSNRGWQETQYF. In nucleotides, the CDR3 is TGTGCCAGCAGCTCAAACAGGGGTTGGCAAGAGACCCAGTACTTC.

The chain has TRBV5-6 and TRBJ2-1; D gene unclear. CDR3 length: 14 amino acids. CDR1 SGHDT and CDR2 YYEEEE come from the germline V gene. Trimming shortened V by 7 bases and J by 3 bases, and 14 bases separated the two germline ends. As DNA, the CDR3 is TGTGCCAGCTCCGTAGTAGGTAACTACAATGAGCAGTTCTTC. It encodes CASSVVGNYNEQFF.

Regarding this clone: Relative to the germline gene, one junction end is altered; a read error may explain this. V and J are TRBV7-2 and TRBJ2-1, with a tentative D call TRBD2 (5 bases). Germline V gene lookup returns CDR1 SGHTA and CDR2 FQGNSA. The CDR3 is made up of 11 amino acids. CDR3 sequence reads: CASSRSPPGVF. The CDR3 DNA reads as TGTGCCAGCAGCCGTAGCCCTCCCGGGGTCTTC. Full variable domain (missing parts from reference TRBV7-2 and TRBJ2-1): GAGVSQSPSNKVTEKGKDVELRCDPISGHTALYWYRQSLGQGLEFLIYFQGNSAPDKSGLPSDRFSAERTGGSVSTLTIQRTQQEDSAVYLCASSRSPPGVFGPGTRLTVL.

The J gene is TRBJ2-5, the V gene TRBV18; TRBD2 might be the D (6 bases). Germline CDR1 KGHSH, CDR2 LQKENI. V was shortened by 5 bases and J by 4 bases, with 11 bases between the two germline ends. The CDR3 covers 13 residues. Here the CDR3 DNA reads TGTGCCAGCTCAGAGATGGGAGGAGAGACCCAGTACTTC. Encoded protein: CASSEMGGETQYF.

The J gene is TRBJ1-5, the V gene TRBV5-6; 9 bases fit TRBD1. CDR1 is SGHDT and CDR2 is YYEEEE in the germline V gene. This CDR3 is built from 16 residues. J lost 4 bases, V lost 1 base, and 6 bases had no gene match. The CDR3 spells CASSLRAGTGNQPQHF. CDR3 DNA: TGTGCCAGCAGCTTGCGAGCCGGGACAGGGAATCAGCCCCAGCATTTT. Looking up the rest from reference TRBV5-6 and TRBJ1-5 gives the full variable domain: DAGVTQSPTHLIKTRGQQVTLRCSPKSGHDTVSWYQQALGQGPQFIFQYYEEEERQRGNFPDRFSGHQFPNYSSELNVNALLLGDSALYLCASSLRAGTGNQPQHFGDGTRLSIL.

The rearrangement uses TRBV5-8 and TRBJ1-3; 7 bases match TRBD1. CDR3 size: 15 residues. The trim removed 4 bases at V and 0 bases at J, leaving 4 bases unmatched. Per germline, CDR1 SGHTS and CDR2 YDEGEE. Here the CDR3 reads CASSLGQVSGNTIYF. DNA for the CDR3: TGTGCCAGCAGCCTCGGACAGGTCTCTGGAAACACCATATATTTT.

The sample holds one count of this clone. This rearrangement joins TRBV5-3 to TRBJ2-7; 9 nucleotides agree with TRBD1. TRBV5-3 is placed among ORFs of uncertain function. CDR3 size: 15 residues. V trimming: 0 bases; J trimming: 5 bases; junction bases outside the gene matches: 6. CDR3 nucleotide sequence: TGTGCCAGAAGCTTGGTTTGGGACAGGGCTGACGAGCAGTACTTC. Translated: CARSLVWDRADEQYF.

V usage is TRBV11-2 and J usage is TRBJ1-1; no reliable D call. This CDR3 comprises 13 residues. Germline V gene lookup returns CDR1 SGHAT and CDR2 FQNNGV. V lost 1 base and J 5 bases, leaving 8 bases between the germline ends. CDR3 sequence reads: CASSLGTQTEAFF. In DNA form, the CDR3 reads TGTGCCAGCAGCTTAGGTACTCAGACTGAAGCTTTCTTT. Variable domain in full (rest from reference TRBV11-2 and TRBJ1-1): EAGVAQSPRYKIIEKRQSVAFWCNPISGHATLYWYQQILGQGPKLLIQFQNNGVVDDSQLPKDRFSAERLKGVDSTLKIQPAKLEDSAVYLCASSLGTQTEAFFGQGTRLTVV.